The 30 T cell receptor beta chains below come from one sample, sequenced in a study of OX40 agonist ivuxolimab in advanced cancers. Method: immunoSEQ multiplex PCR; TCRdb's copy keeps in-frame clones and lacks some. The sample records around 95,000 clones, just over 90% being singletons. Here the sequenced sample was CD4+ or CD8+ T cells sorted from blood, taken in a trial of the OX40 agonist ivuxolimab. These receptors came from an adult with an advanced solid tumor such as melanoma, head and neck, liver or kidney cancer.

The chain links TRBV7-2 to TRBJ1-6, with a possible D match to TRBD1 (6 bases). The CDR3 sequence is 15 residues long. Germline V gene sequence: CDR1 SGHTA, CDR2 FQGNSA. Trimming removed 1 base from V and 4 bases from J, with 8 bases in between. This chain's CDR3 is CASSLGGTYNSPLHF. In nucleotides, the CDR3 is TGTGCCAGCAGCTTAGGCGGGACATATAATTCACCCCTCCACTTT.

The rearrangement uses TRBV19 and TRBJ2-5; the D call may be TRBD1 or TRBD2 (5 bases each). This CDR3 region has 17 residues. Deletions cut 1 base from V and 1 base from J, with 16 bases between. The germline V gene has CDR1 LNHDA and CDR2 SQIVND (reference sequence). The CDR3 DNA reads as TGTGCCAGTAGTATAGGTACCGGGACGCCCTCCCAAGAGACCCAGTACTTC. It codes for CASSIGTGTPSQETQYF.

The V call is TRBV5-4, the J call TRBJ1-5; tentatively, D is TRBD1 (5 bases). From germline, CDR1 is SGHNT and CDR2 YYREEE (reference sequence). V was trimmed by 4 bases and J by 1 base, leaving 15 bases between them. The CDR3 spans 16 residues. In DNA form, the CDR3 reads TGTGCCAGCAGCCCCGGCAGGGACTTGAGCAATCAGCCCCAGCATTTT. This translates into CASSPGRDLSNQPQHF. Variable domain in full (rest from reference TRBV5-4 and TRBJ1-5): ETGVTQSPTHLIKTRGQQVTLRCSSQSGHNTVSWYQQALGQGPQFIFQYYREEENGRGNFPPRFSGLQFPNYSSELNVNALELDDSALYLCASSPGRDLSNQPQHFGDGTRLSIL.

The V gene is TRBV6-5, the J gene TRBJ1-1; unclear D gene. The CDR3 length is 13 residues. Trimming shortened V by 5 bases and J by 0 bases, and 7 bases separated the two germline ends. Germline values: CDR1 MNHEY, CDR2 SVGAGI. As DNA, the CDR3 is TGTGCCAGCAGTAACGGACTGAACACTGAAGCTTTCTTT. Protein product: CASSNGLNTEAFF.

There are a few counts of this clone. This chain joins TRBV6-4 and TRBJ2-5, with TRBD2 identical over 10 bases. The V segment lost 3 bases and the J segment 6 bases; nucleotides outside the gene matches: 1. The germline V gene has CDR1 MRHNA and CDR2 SNTAGT. The CDR3 length is 13 residues. CDR3 coding DNA: TGTGCCAGCAGTGAACTAGCGGGACAGACCCAGTACTTC. Its translation: CASSELAGQTQYF.

The chain carries TRBV27 and TRBJ2-5; D possibly corresponds to TRBD2 (5 bases). The germline V and J ends were trimmed by 4 bases and 1 base, with 13 bases remaining between them. CDR1 and CDR2 from the germline V gene are MNHEY and SMNVEV (reference sequence). The CDR3 covers 15 residues. The DNA for the CDR3 is TGTGCCAGCAGTTCTGGTACGGGGAGCCAAGAGACCCAGTACTTC. Translated: CASSSGTGSQETQYF.

This chain links TRBV4-3 with TRBJ1-3, with a tentative D call TRBD1 (6 bases). The V gene's germline CDR1 is LGHNA and CDR2 YSLEER. This CDR3 is 18 amino acids long. V shed 0 bases and J shed 0 bases, with 15 bases lying between them. The CDR3 nucleotides are TGCGCCAGCAGCCAAGACCTCGGGGGGGCTTACTCTGGAAACACCATATATTTT. It translates to CASSQDLGGAYSGNTIYF.

The J gene is TRBJ2-7, the V gene TRBV5-1; 7 positions match TRBD2. There are 14 residues in the CDR3. The germline CDR1 and CDR2 sequences are SGHRS and YFSETQ. Unmatched junction bases numbered 9, after V lost 7 bases and J lost 2 bases. Here the CDR3 reads CASGPGTTPYEQYF. CDR3 bases: TGCGCCAGCGGCCCCGGGACTACTCCCTACGAGCAGTACTTC.

The chain is built from TRBV28 and TRBJ1-5, with D unresolved. The CDR3 covers 14 residues. V lost 8 bases and J lost 3, with 14 bases in between. CDR1 and CDR2 from the germline V gene are MDHEN and SYDVKM. The CDR3 DNA reads as TGTGCCAGCGGATTGATAGGGCCCAATCAGCCCCAGCATTTT. The encoded protein is CASGLIGPNQPQHF.

V usage is TRBV5-1 and J usage is TRBJ2-7; TRBD1 agrees at 7 bases. Germline V gene sequence: CDR1 SGHRS, CDR2 YFSETQ. V lost 4 bases and J lost 0; bases outside the gene matches: 4. The CDR3 has 14 residues. CDR3 residues: CASSDRASSYEQYF. The CDR3 DNA sequence: TGCGCCAGCAGCGACAGGGCAAGCTCCTACGAGCAGTACTTC. Full variable domain (missing parts from reference TRBV5-1 and TRBJ2-7): KAGVTQTPRYLIKTRGQQVTLSCSPISGHRSVSWYQQTPGQGLQFLFEYFSETQRNKGNFPGRFSGRQFSNSRSEMNVSTLELGDSALYLCASSDRASSYEQYFGPGTRLTVT.

The rearrangement joins TRBV6-5 to TRBJ1-5; TRBD1 is a possible D gene (6 bases). Trimming removed 8 bases from V and 7 bases from J, with 18 bases in between. Germline V CDR1 and CDR2: MNHEY, SVGAGI. The CDR3 sequence is 14 residues long. This CDR3 is CASHPSGGGQPQHF. The CDR3 nucleotides are TGTGCCAGCCATCCTTCTGGGGGGGGCCAGCCCCAGCATTTT.

The genes are TRBV7-9 and TRBJ1-1; 7 bases are shared with TRBD1. This CDR3 has 17 amino acids. Germline-derived CDR1 and CDR2 are SEHNR and FQNEAQ (reference sequence). The V and J ends lost 5 bases and 9 bases, in that order; junction bases with no gene match: 21. CDR3: CASSRREEGGGFSKAFF. The CDR3 bases are TGTGCCAGCAGCCGCCGCGAAGAAGGGGGCGGCTTTTCGAAAGCTTTCTTT.

This chain joins TRBV27 and TRBJ1-1, with 8 nucleotides matching TRBD1. The CDR3 runs to 16 residues. Germline CDR1 MNHEY, CDR2 SMNVEV (reference sequence). J gave up 1 base and V 3 bases, and 7 bases lay outside the gene matches. For the CDR3, the DNA is TGTGCCAGCAGTTTTAGAGACAGGGGACCGAACACTGAAGCTTTCTTT. This codes for CASSFRDRGPNTEAFF.

The CDR3 region is CASSPPMTGRNSPLHF. The DNA for the CDR3 is TGTGCCAGCTCACCCCCGATGACAGGGCGGAATTCACCCCTCCACTTT. The chain employs TRBV18 and TRBJ1-6; 7 bases are a match to TRBD1. The ends lost 3 bases at V and 7 bases at J; junction bases unmatched: 9. The CDR3 totals 16 residues. Germline V gene sequence: CDR1 KGHSH, CDR2 LQKENI. Using reference TRBV18 and TRBJ1-6 for the parts outside the CDR3, the full variable domain is NAGVMQNPRHLVRRRGQEARLRCSPMKGHSHVYWYRQLPEEGLKFMVYLQKENIIDESGMPKERFSAEFPKEGPSILRIQQVVRGDSAAYFCASSPPMTGRNSPLHFGNGTRLTVT.

The chain is built from TRBV6-1 and TRBJ2-1; 10 bases align to TRBD2. The CDR3 is made up of 17 amino acids. V was pared by 1 base and J by 4 bases, with 7 bases of the junction left unmatched. CDR1 and CDR2 (germline): MNHNS, SASEGT. The CDR3 reads CASSEVGTSGAYNEQFF. The CDR3 coding sequence is TGTGCCAGCAGTGAAGTGGGAACTAGCGGGGCATACAATGAGCAGTTCTTC.

The V and J genes are TRBV9 and TRBJ2-2; 7 bases line up with TRBD2. The germline V gene has CDR1 SGDLS and CDR2 YYNGEE. This CDR3 has 15 amino acids. The trim removed 7 bases at V and 3 bases at J, leaving 9 bases unmatched. The CDR3 reads CASHPGGYDTGELFF. CDR3 DNA sequence: TGTGCCAGCCACCCGGGGGGATATGACACCGGGGAGCTGTTTTTT.

The V call is TRBV5-1, the J call TRBJ2-7, with TRBD2 matching over 7 bases. V was pared by 4 bases and J by 2 bases, with 9 bases of the junction left unmatched. Germline values: CDR1 SGHRS, CDR2 YFSETQ. CDR3 size: 15 residues. Here the CDR3 DNA reads TGCGCCAGCAGCCAAACTAGCGTTTCGCCCTACGAGCAGTACTTC. As protein: CASSQTSVSPYEQYF.

J is TRBJ1-5 and V is TRBV10-3; 10 nucleotides match TRBD1. There are 16 residues in the CDR3. The V segment lost 6 bases and the J segment 1 base; nucleotides outside the gene matches: 6. Germline V gene sequence: CDR1 ENHRY, CDR2 SYGVKD. The CDR3 region is CAIRGGTGESNQPQHF. The CDR3 bases are TGTGCCATCAGGGGGGGGACAGGGGAAAGCAATCAGCCCCAGCATTTT.

The rearrangement uses TRBV30 and TRBJ2-1; TRBD2 agrees at 7 bases. Germline CDR1 is GTSNPN and CDR2 is SVGIG (reference sequence). Germline trimming cut 0 bases from V and 6 bases from J; bases unmatched to any gene: 8. The length of the CDR3 is 15 residues. CDR3 DNA: TGTGCCTGGAGTGTACGAGGGGTAGCGGGCAATGAGCAGTTCTTC. Protein sequence: CAWSVRGVAGNEQFF.

The chain recombines TRBV18 with TRBJ2-2, with 8 bases matching TRBD2. With 5 bases clipped from V and 6 bases from J, the junction kept 2 bases outside the gene matches. In germline, CDR1 is KGHSH, CDR2 LQKENI. The CDR3 runs to 13 residues. The CDR3 region is CASSSGLAGELFF. Here the CDR3 DNA reads TGTGCCAGCTCATCGGGACTAGCCGGGGAGCTGTTTTTT.

CDR3 residues: CASSYSAASSNGYTF. The CDR3 nucleotides read TGTGCCAGCAGTTACTCGGCGGCCTCATCGAATGGCTACACCTTC. The chain combines TRBV6-6 with TRBJ1-2, with D uncertain. This CDR3 is built from 15 residues. Trimming removed 0 bases from V and 6 bases from J, with 14 bases in between. Germline-derived CDR1 and CDR2 are MNHNY and SVGAGI (reference sequence).

The CDR3 loop reads CASIRAGKADTQYF. The CDR3 coding sequence is TGTGCCAGCATCAGGGCGGGAAAGGCAGATACGCAGTATTTT. This rearrangement joins TRBV28 to TRBJ2-3; the D gene is possibly TRBD2 (6 bases). With 7 bases removed from V and 4 bases from J, the gap between germline ends came to 15 bases. The CDR3 sequence is 14 residues long. Germline CDR1 reads MDHEN; CDR2 reads SYDVKM.

The rearrangement uses TRBV18 and TRBJ2-7; no firm D call. Trimming pared 2 bases from V and 3 bases from J, leaving 14 bases between. Germline V gene data show CDR1 as KGHSH and CDR2 as LQKENI. This CDR3 is 15 amino acids long. In DNA form, the CDR3 reads TGTGCCAGCTCACCATCGATAGGGCCGGGCTACGAGCAGTACTTC. Translated, it gives CASSPSIGPGYEQYF. Using reference TRBV18 and TRBJ2-7 for the parts outside the CDR3, the full variable domain is NAGVMQNPRHLVRRRGQEARLRCSPMKGHSHVYWYRQLPEEGLKFMVYLQKENIIDESGMPKERFSAEFPKEGPSILRIQQVVRGDSAAYFCASSPSIGPGYEQYFGPGTRLTVT.

The chain couples TRBV19 to TRBJ2-1; 8 bases are shared with TRBD2. The CDR3 has 16 amino acids. V lost 5 bases and J lost 6; bases outside the gene matches: 12. Germline V gene data show CDR1 as LNHDA and CDR2 as SQIVND (reference sequence). The CDR3 here is CASSPPGTRSSNEQFF. CDR3 nucleotide sequence: TGTGCCAGTAGTCCCCCCGGGACTAGGAGCTCCAATGAGCAGTTCTTC.

This rearrangement joins TRBV27 to TRBJ2-7; D is possibly TRBD1 or TRBD2 (5 bases each). The CDR3 runs to 15 residues. Deletions cut 6 bases from V and 0 bases from J, with 15 bases between. Germline V gene lookup returns CDR1 MNHEY and CDR2 SMNVEV (reference sequence). The CDR3 sequence: CASSSRGLRSYEQYF. As DNA, the CDR3 is TGTGCCAGCAGCTCGAGGGGCCTACGCTCCTACGAGCAGTACTTC.

V and J are TRBV29-1 and TRBJ2-5; 9 bases line up with TRBD1. Germline CDR1 SQVTM, CDR2 ANQGSEA. Trimming took 7 bases from V and 4 from J; bases not matched to a gene: 4. The CDR3 is made up of 12 amino acids. The CDR3 protein is CSADRGAETQYF. CDR3 DNA sequence: TGCAGCGCAGACAGGGGGGCAGAGACCCAGTACTTC.

The chain couples TRBV4-1 to TRBJ2-5; D perhaps matches TRBD1 (5 bases). CDR1 and CDR2 from the germline V gene are MGHRA and YSYEKL. The CDR3 is made up of 15 amino acids. V was shortened by 4 bases and J by 5 bases, with 17 bases between the two germline ends. The CDR3 bases are TGCGCCAGCAGCCCGACCCCGGCAGGGCAGGAGACCCAGTACTTC. It specifies CASSPTPAGQETQYF.

The chain is built from TRBV6-6 and TRBJ1-2; a weak D match, TRBD1 (6 bases). Per the germline V gene, CDR1 is MNHNY and CDR2 is SVGAGI (reference sequence). CDR3 length: 16 residues. V gave up 2 bases and J gave up 4 bases, with 17 bases separating them. The CDR3 nucleotides are TGTGCCAGCAGTTACCAAACGCAGGGGCTAGGCTATGGCTACACCTTC. Translating gives CASSYQTQGLGYGYTF.

The chain joins TRBV27 to TRBJ2-1; TRBD2 agrees at 9 bases. This CDR3 is 15 amino acids long. Germline trimming cut 5 bases from V and 9 bases from J; bases unmatched to any gene: 11. Germline V gives CDR1 MNHEY, CDR2 SMNVEV (reference sequence). CDR3 in DNA: TGTGCCAGCAGTCCTCTAGCGGGGTCTAGGGGTGAGCAGTTCTTC. This translates into CASSPLAGSRGEQFF.

The chain recombines TRBV5-1 with TRBJ2-2; 11 bases agree with TRBD2. Trimming at V came to 6 bases and at J to 1 base, leaving 14 bases not matched to a gene. Germline V gene lookup returns CDR1 SGHRS and CDR2 YFSETQ. The CDR3 sequence is 19 residues long. CDR3 nucleotide sequence: TGCGCCAGCACGTCTCCGACTAGCGGGGCCACCTGGAACACCGGGGAGCTGTTTTTT. Protein product: CASTSPTSGATWNTGELFF.